This record concerns one T cell receptor (beta chain) sequence. The data originate from a study of CD8+CD57+ T cells in acquired aplastic anemia. V lost 5 bases and J 2 bases, leaving 24 bases between the germline ends. Germline V gene data show CDR1 as LGHNA and CDR2 as YSLEER. This CDR3 has 18 amino acids. The template used for profiling TCR beta VDJ and CDR3 was genomic DNA. MiXCR, applied by TCRdb to the reads, yields one record per CDR3 protein. In the table there are under 200,000 distinct CDR3 sequences, around 48% of which are singletons. Patients who underwent sequencing had shown CD8+CD57+ cell expansion by flow cytometry.

The source is a human donor with aplastic anemia. Sequencing was performed on sorted CD4+, CD8+, or CD8+CD57+ T cells (not recorded which) from PBMCs. This rearrangement joins TRBV4-3 to TRBJ2-5; the D gene could be TRBD1 or TRBD2 (6 bases each). CDR3 DNA sequence: TGCGCCAGCAGCACCGGACAGTCCCAACGAGGAGGGCAAGAGACCCAGTACTTC. This sequence encodes CASSTGQSQRGGQETQYF.